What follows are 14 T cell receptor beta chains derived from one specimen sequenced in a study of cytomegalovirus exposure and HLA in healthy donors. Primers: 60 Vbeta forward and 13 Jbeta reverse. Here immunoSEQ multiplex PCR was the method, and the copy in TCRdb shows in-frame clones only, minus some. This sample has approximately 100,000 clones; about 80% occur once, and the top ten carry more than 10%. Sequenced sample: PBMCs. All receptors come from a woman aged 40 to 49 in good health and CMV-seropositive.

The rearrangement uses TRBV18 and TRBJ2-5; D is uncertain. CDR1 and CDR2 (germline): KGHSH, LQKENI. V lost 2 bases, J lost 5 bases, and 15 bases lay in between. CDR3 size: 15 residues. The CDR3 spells CASSPNLNPQETQYF. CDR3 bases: TGTGCCAGCTCACCAAATTTGAACCCCCAGGAGACCCAGTACTTC.

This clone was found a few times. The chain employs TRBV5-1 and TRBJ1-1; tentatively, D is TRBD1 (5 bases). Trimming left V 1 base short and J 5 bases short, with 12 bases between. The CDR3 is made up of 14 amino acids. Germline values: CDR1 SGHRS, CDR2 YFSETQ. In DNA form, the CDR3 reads TGCGCCAGCAGCTTGATGGGGGGTAGGACTGAAGCTTTCTTT. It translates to CASSLMGGRTEAFF.

CDR3 coding DNA: TGTGCCAGCAGCCCCAGCCCGAGGGAGACCCAGTACTTC. Translating gives CASSPSPRETQYF. The genes are TRBV7-7 and TRBJ2-5; D ambiguous. V lost 5 bases to trimming and J lost 5 bases, with 12 bases between them. CDR1 and CDR2 from the germline V gene are SSHAT and FNYEAQ (reference sequence). The CDR3 sequence is 13 residues long.

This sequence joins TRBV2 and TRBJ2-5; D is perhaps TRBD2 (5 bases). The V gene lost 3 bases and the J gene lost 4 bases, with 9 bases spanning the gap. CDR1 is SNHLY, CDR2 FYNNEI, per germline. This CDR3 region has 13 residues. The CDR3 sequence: CASSDGVRETQYF. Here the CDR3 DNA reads TGTGCCAGCAGTGACGGGGTGCGAGAGACCCAGTACTTC.

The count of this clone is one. DNA for the CDR3: TGCAGCGTCGACCCGAATAGCGGGCCCACAGATACGCAGTATTTT. Amino acid sequence: CSVDPNSGPTDTQYF. The chain employs TRBV29-1 and TRBJ2-3; TRBD2 agrees at 7 bases. CDR3 length equals 15 residues. V dropped 6 bases and J dropped 2; count of bases not matched to a gene: 11. Germline lookup yields CDR1 SQVTM and CDR2 ANQGSEA.

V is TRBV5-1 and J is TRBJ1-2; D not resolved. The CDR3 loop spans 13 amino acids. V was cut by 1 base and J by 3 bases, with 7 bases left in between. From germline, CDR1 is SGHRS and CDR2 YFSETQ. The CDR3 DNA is TGCGCCAGCAGCTTGATGCAGGACTATGGCTACACCTTC. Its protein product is CASSLMQDYGYTF.

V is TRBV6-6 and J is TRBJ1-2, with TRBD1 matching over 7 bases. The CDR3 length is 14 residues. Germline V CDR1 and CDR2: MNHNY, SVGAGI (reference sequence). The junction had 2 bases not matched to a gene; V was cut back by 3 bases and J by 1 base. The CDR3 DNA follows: TGTGCCAGCAGTTATGGGACAGATAACTATGGCTACACCTTC. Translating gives CASSYGTDNYGYTF.

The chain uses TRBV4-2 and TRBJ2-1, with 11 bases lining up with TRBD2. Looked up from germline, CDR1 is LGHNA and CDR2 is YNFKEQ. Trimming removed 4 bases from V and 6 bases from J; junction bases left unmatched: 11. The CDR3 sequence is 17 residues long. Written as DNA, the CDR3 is TGTGCCAGCAGCCTCGCCACCGGGACTAGCGGTATCAATGAGCAGTTCTTC. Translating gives CASSLATGTSGINEQFF.

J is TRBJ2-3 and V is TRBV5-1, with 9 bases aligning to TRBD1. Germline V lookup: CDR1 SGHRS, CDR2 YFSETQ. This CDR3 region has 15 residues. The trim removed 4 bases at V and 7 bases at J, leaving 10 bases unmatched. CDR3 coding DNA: TGCGCCAGCAGCGCACCCGGGACAGGGTCAAATACGCAGTATTTT. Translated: CASSAPGTGSNTQYF.

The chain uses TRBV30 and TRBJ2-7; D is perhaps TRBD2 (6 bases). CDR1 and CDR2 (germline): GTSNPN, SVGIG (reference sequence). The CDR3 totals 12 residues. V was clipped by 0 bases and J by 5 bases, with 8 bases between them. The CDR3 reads CAWSVQRDEQYF. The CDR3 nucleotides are TGTGCCTGGAGTGTGCAGCGGGACGAGCAGTACTTC.

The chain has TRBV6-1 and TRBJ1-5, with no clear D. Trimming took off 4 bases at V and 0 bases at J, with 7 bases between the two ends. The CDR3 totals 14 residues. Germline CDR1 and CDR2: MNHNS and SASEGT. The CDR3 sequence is CASSGQNSNQPQHF. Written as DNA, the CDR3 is TGTGCCAGCAGTGGGCAGAATAGCAATCAGCCCCAGCATTTT.

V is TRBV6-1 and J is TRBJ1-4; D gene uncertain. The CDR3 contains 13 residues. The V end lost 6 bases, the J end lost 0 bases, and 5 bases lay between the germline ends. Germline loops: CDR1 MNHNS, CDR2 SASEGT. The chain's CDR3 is CASRQSTNEKLFF. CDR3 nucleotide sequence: TGTGCCAGCAGACAGTCAACTAATGAAAAACTGTTTTTT.

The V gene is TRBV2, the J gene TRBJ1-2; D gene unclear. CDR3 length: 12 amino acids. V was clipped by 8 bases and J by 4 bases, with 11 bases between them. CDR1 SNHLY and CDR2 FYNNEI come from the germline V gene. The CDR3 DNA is TGTGCCAGCGGGAGCACCCCCTATGGCTACACCTTC. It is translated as CASGSTPYGYTF. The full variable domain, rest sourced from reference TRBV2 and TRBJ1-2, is EPEVTQTPSHQVTQMGQEVILRCVPISNHLYFYWYRQILGQKVEFLVSFYNNEISEKSEIFDDQFSVERPDGSNFTLKIRSTKLEDSAMYFCASGSTPYGYTFGSGTRLTVV.

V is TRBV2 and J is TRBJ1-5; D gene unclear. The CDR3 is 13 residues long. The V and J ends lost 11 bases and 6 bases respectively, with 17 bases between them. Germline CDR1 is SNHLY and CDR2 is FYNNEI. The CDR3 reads CAGRAAVGQPQHF. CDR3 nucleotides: TGTGCCGGGCGGGCCGCGGTTGGTCAGCCCCAGCATTTT.